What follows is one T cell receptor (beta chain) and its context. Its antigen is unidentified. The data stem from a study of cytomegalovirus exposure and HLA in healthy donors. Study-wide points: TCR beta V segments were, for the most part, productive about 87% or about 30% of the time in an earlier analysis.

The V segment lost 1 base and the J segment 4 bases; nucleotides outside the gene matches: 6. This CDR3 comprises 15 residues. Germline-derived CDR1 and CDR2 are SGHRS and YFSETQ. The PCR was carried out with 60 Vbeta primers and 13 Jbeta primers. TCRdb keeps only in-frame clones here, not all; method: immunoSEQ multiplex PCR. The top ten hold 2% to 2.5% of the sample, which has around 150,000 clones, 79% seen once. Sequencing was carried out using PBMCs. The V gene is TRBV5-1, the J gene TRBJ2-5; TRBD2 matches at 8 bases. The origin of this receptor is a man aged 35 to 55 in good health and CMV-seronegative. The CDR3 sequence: CASSLMSGSSETQYF. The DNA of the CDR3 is TGCGCCAGCAGCTTGATGAGCGGGAGTTCAGAGACCCAGTACTTC.